This entry concerns a single TCR beta chain. Its cognate antigen is unknown. The source of the sample is a study of T cell responses to AZD1222 COVID-19 vaccine. Study-wide results and caveats: Donors were mostly white British, more females; clonal diversity possibly underestimated. Dominant CD4 TCR responses targeted spike regions 160-218 and 743-854.

The germline CDR1 and CDR2 sequences are LGHNA and YSLEER. Trimming took off 0 bases at V and 5 bases at J, with 16 bases between the two ends. The CDR3 totals 17 residues. This table comes from immunoSEQ multiplex PCR, and its TCRdb copy is limited to in-frame clones, with some not included. The profile shows 140,000 or so clones, roughly 87% of them singletons. Sequenced material: peripheral blood, taken 28 days after the second dose of the MenACWY control vaccine. The chain is built from TRBV4-3 and TRBJ1-4, with no clear D. The clonotype comes from an adult who received the MenACWY meningococcal vaccine as a control. The CDR3, as DNA: TGCGCCAGCAGCCAAGATGGGCCTCAGATAAGAAATGAAAAACTGTTTTTT. This translates into CASSQDGPQIRNEKLFF.